This T cell receptor (beta chain) was captured in a study of type 1 and type 2 diabetes patients. About the research overall: The cohort mixed type 1 diabetes, type 2 diabetes and nondiabetic donors.

Many counts were recorded for this clonotype. The antigen is unknown. Whole-study findings and limits: Unmatched age and gender across groups might bias interpretation.

The CDR3 consists of 14 residues. Trimming cost V 5 bases and J 3 bases, with 13 bases left between them. Germline assignment: CDR1 LNHDA and CDR2 SQIVND (reference sequence). Genomic DNA was the PCR template. A primer set of 30 forward and 13 reverse primers amplified the CDR3. From the multiplex PCR reads, TCRdb called clonotypes with MiXCR, one entry per CDR3 protein. Of about 250,000 distinct CDR3 sequences listed, around 47% are singletons. The chain joins TRBV19 to TRBJ1-2; D ambiguous. This receptor was taken from a man aged 18-30 years with type 2 diabetes. The sample taken for sequencing was peripheral blood mononuclear cells (PBMCs). CDR3 DNA: TGTGCCAGTAGTGAGTTTGGTCTGGACTATGGCTACACCTTC. It specifies CASSEFGLDYGYTF.